A single T cell receptor (beta chain) is shown here with its context. The antigen is not known. The sample originates from a study of cytomegalovirus exposure and HLA in healthy donors. Study-wide results and caveats: Reported results showed that the classifier diagnosed cytomegalovirus status with high specificity and sensitivity.

Using immunoSEQ multiplex PCR, the repertoire was profiled, and TCRdb retains in-frame clones only, with some absent. The data contain about 160,000 clones, roughly 91% of them singletons. CDR3 length equals 16 residues. V shed 3 bases and J 4 bases; nucleotides not matched to a gene: 7. The V gene's germline CDR1 is SGHRS and CDR2 YFSETQ. The receptor was isolated from a man younger than 35 in good health and CMV-seronegative. V gene TRBV5-1 combines with J gene TRBJ2-2, with 9 bases identical to TRBD1. Sequencing was carried out using PBMCs. In DNA form, the CDR3 reads TGCGCCAGCAGCTCCTGGACAGGGGAGGGCACCGGGGAGCTGTTTTTT. This encodes CASSSWTGEGTGELFF.